The sample holds a few counts of the clone carrying this T cell receptor beta chain. Its matching antigen is unknown. PCR was performed a second time for about 7 to 11 cycles using a sample-barcoded 5' primer and a J-beta primer mix. Each cDNA molecule was tagged by a template-switch adaptor that had 12 random nucleotides. One entry per CDR3 protein, called by TCRdb with MiXCR from the 5' RACE reads. This table has around 520,000 distinct CDR3 sequences, about a quarter appearing once. These data come from a study of blood T cells in healthy people across ages. Whole-study results and caveats: Higher diversity and more naive CD4+ cells were features of long-lived donors, compared to aged donors. TCR beta diversity tracked closely with naive T cell percentage.

The CDR3 consists of 14 residues. V shed 6 bases and J shed 3 bases, with 12 bases lying between them. CDR1 is SGHVS, CDR2 FNYEAQ, per germline. This sample was also put to use in a study of T cells of mothers and their children.

The rearrangement links TRBV7-6 to TRBJ2-1, with D maybe TRBD1 (6 bases). Source material: blood. The clonotype was recovered from a boy aged 2 to 9 in good health. CDR3 nucleotide sequence: TGTGCCAGCAGTAATCGACAGGACTACAATGAGCAGTTCTTC. Amino acid sequence: CASSNRQDYNEQFF.